Listed here are 20 T cell receptor beta chains from one sample, sequenced in a study of T-cell memory formation after mild COVID-19. TCRdb itself ran the 5' RACE reads through MiXCR, one entry per CDR3 protein. The sample lists about 350,000 distinct CDR3 sequences, 12% to 15% occurring once. Input material: PBMCs or a T cell subset sorted from them (not recorded which). These receptors all stem from a man aged 18 to 29 who had mild COVID-19 (a few samples of this study predate the infection). Cell type and time point are not known.

This chain links TRBV4-3 with TRBJ1-1; D possibly corresponds to TRBD1 (6 bases). Deletions cut 0 bases from V and 5 bases from J, with 16 bases between. This CDR3 has 16 residues. Germline-derived CDR1 and CDR2 are LGHNA and YSLEER. DNA of the CDR3: TGCGCCAGCAGCCAAGAGCGGGGGCGGCCGGGGACTGAAGCTTTCTTT. This codes for CASSQERGRPGTEAFF.

In its sample, this clonotype was seen many times. This chain joins TRBV4-3 and TRBJ2-5; D perhaps matches TRBD2 (6 bases). This CDR3 comprises 15 residues. V lost 0 bases and J 1 base, leaving 9 bases between the germline ends. Germline lookup yields CDR1 LGHNA and CDR2 YSLEER. CDR3 in DNA: TGCGCCAGCAGCCAAGATTTGCGGGGCCAAGAGACCCAGTACTTC. This sequence encodes CASSQDLRGQETQYF.

This chain links TRBV7-9 with TRBJ2-5, with D perhaps matching TRBD2 (5 bases). This CDR3 has 13 amino acids. CDR1 and CDR2 (germline): SEHNR, FQNEAQ (reference sequence). Trimming took off 8 bases at V and 4 bases at J, with 14 bases between the two ends. The CDR3 region has the DNA TGTGCCAGCGCATCCAGGAGCGGAGAGACCCAGTACTTC. Translation: CASASRSGETQYF.

This clonotype was counted at least ten times. This sequence joins TRBV29-1 and TRBJ2-3; D not certain. The CDR3 totals 11 residues. CDR1 is SQVTM, CDR2 ANQGSEA, per germline. The ends were cut back, 7 bases at V and 2 bases at J, with 7 bases in the middle. CDR3 loop: CSAIYTDTQYF. Written as DNA, the CDR3 is TGCAGCGCCATCTACACAGATACGCAGTATTTT.

This clonotype was seen a handful of times. The rearrangement joins TRBV4-1 to TRBJ2-1; 7 nucleotides line up with TRBD2. Per the germline V gene, CDR1 is MGHRA and CDR2 is YSYEKL. Trimming took 4 bases from V and 6 from J; bases not matched to a gene: 9. This CDR3 has 15 residues. CDR3 DNA: TGCGCCAGCAGCCGTACAAGGGAGGGCCCCAATGAGCAGTTCTTC. Translating gives CASSRTREGPNEQFF.

The chain employs TRBV28 and TRBJ1-5, with no clear D. This CDR3 region has 14 residues. Germline-derived CDR1 and CDR2 are MDHEN and SYDVKM. V dropped 5 bases and J dropped 9 bases, with 17 bases sitting between them. CDR3 amino acids: CASSPQLGYGPQHF. The CDR3 nucleotides read TGTGCCAGCAGTCCTCAGCTCGGGTATGGGCCCCAGCATTTT.

There are many counts of this clonotype. The chain recombines TRBV4-1 with TRBJ2-3, with D unresolved. With 2 bases removed from V and 4 bases from J, the gap between germline ends came to 16 bases. The CDR3 sequence is 16 residues long. Per germline, CDR1 MGHRA and CDR2 YSYEKL. The CDR3 nucleotides read TGCGCCAGCAGCCAAAAAGGCGGCGGTTGGGCAGATACGCAGTATTTT. It is translated as CASSQKGGGWADTQYF.

The table lists this clonotype with a few counts. The chain links TRBV5-5 to TRBJ2-1, with D unclear. Germline CDR1 SGHKS, CDR2 YYEKEE (reference sequence). CDR3 length: 12 amino acids. With 2 bases removed from V and 8 bases from J, the gap between germline ends came to 8 bases. The CDR3 reads CASSFRVDEQFF. The CDR3 DNA is TGTGCCAGCAGCTTTAGAGTAGATGAGCAGTTCTTC.

The rearrangement joins TRBV6-4 to TRBJ2-6; 7 bases agree with TRBD1. The V gene's germline CDR1 is MRHNA and CDR2 SNTAGT. CDR3 size: 15 residues. The V segment lost 8 bases and the J segment 2 bases; nucleotides outside the gene matches: 6. The CDR3 DNA is TGTGCCAGCGCTAGAGGGGGCGCTGGGGCCAACGTCCTGACTTTC. Translating gives CASARGGAGANVLTF.

The chain combines TRBV19 with TRBJ2-7, with 9 bases aligning to TRBD1. The V gene end was trimmed by 10 bases and the J gene end by 6 bases; junction bases not matched to a gene: 13. Germline V lookup: CDR1 LNHDA, CDR2 SQIVND (reference sequence). CDR3 length: 14 amino acids. Written as DNA, the CDR3 is TGTGCCACCCTCCCCGGGACAGGGAATTGCGAGCAGTACGTC. This sequence encodes CATLPGTGNCEQYV.

The chain combines TRBV6-5 with TRBJ2-7, with TRBD2 matching over 9 bases. The germline V gene has CDR1 MNHEY and CDR2 SVGAGI. The V gene end was trimmed by 2 bases and the J gene end by 2 bases; junction bases not matched to a gene: 4. CDR3 length equals 15 residues. CDR3 nucleotide sequence: TGTGCCAGCAGTTACAAGCTAGCGGGGCCCTACGAGCAGTACTTC. The encoded protein is CASSYKLAGPYEQYF.

This clonotype turned up a few times. The genes are TRBV3-1 and TRBJ1-1; D unclear. The CDR3 is made up of 13 amino acids. Per the germline V gene, CDR1 is LGHDT and CDR2 is YNNKEL (reference sequence). V lost 4 bases to trimming and J lost 4 bases, with 10 bases between them. CDR3 residues: CASSPVPITEAFF. The CDR3 coding sequence is TGTGCCAGCAGCCCAGTTCCCATCACTGAAGCTTTCTTT.

V and J are TRBV5-5 and TRBJ1-1; TRBD1 might be the D (5 bases). The germline V gene has CDR1 SGHKS and CDR2 YYEKEE (reference sequence). The CDR3 totals 14 residues. V was pared by 1 base and J by 4 bases, with 11 bases between. CDR3 DNA: TGTGCCAGCAGCTTGCAGGGTTTGGGCACTGAAGCTTTCTTT. Protein sequence: CASSLQGLGTEAFF. Combining the CDR3 with reference TRBV5-5 and TRBJ1-1 gives the whole variable domain DAGVTQSPTHLIKTRGQQVTLRCSPISGHKSVSWYQQVLGQGPQFIFQYYEKEERGRGNFPDRFSARQFPNYSSELNVNALLLGDSALYLCASSLQGLGTEAFFGQGTRLTVV.

The table lists this clonotype with a few counts. V gene TRBV6-5 combines with J gene TRBJ1-1, with 8 bases that match TRBD1. The V and J ends lost 7 bases and 0 bases, in that order; junction bases with no gene match: 10. There are 16 residues in the CDR3. Germline loops: CDR1 MNHEY, CDR2 SVGAGI. The CDR3 DNA sequence: TGTGCCAGCACCCGAACAGGGGGGGGGATGAACACTGAAGCTTTCTTT. Encoded protein: CASTRTGGGMNTEAFF.

The chain recombines TRBV27 with TRBJ2-2; D is undetermined. The CDR3 extends over 14 amino acids. The germline V gene has CDR1 MNHEY and CDR2 SMNVEV (reference sequence). With 4 bases removed from V and 2 bases from J, the gap between germline ends came to 8 bases. The DNA of the CDR3 is TGTGCCAGCAGTTCGGCAGTTAACACCGGGGAGCTGTTTTTT. Its protein is CASSSAVNTGELFF.

The rearrangement joins TRBV11-2 to TRBJ1-2, with D tentatively TRBD1 (5 bases). The V gene's germline CDR1 is SGHAT and CDR2 FQNNGV. There are 13 residues in the CDR3. V was shortened by 3 bases and J by 4 bases, with 9 bases between the two germline ends. Here the CDR3 reads CASSFNRSYGYTF. CDR3 DNA: TGTGCCAGCAGCTTTAACAGGAGCTATGGCTACACCTTC.

The chain couples TRBV27 to TRBJ2-7, with D perhaps being TRBD1 or TRBD2 (5 bases each). The V end lost 0 bases, the J end lost 3 bases, and 12 bases lay between the germline ends. Germline assignment: CDR1 MNHEY and CDR2 SMNVEV (reference sequence). The CDR3 loop spans 15 amino acids. CDR3 region: CASSLSGGMGYEQYF. The DNA of the CDR3 is TGTGCCAGCAGTTTATCTGGGGGTATGGGCTACGAGCAGTACTTC.

This clonotype showed up just a few times. The chain is built from TRBV7-9 and TRBJ2-7, with TRBD1 identical over 7 bases. The junction had 6 bases not matched to a gene; V was cut back by 5 bases and J by 5 bases. CDR1 and CDR2 from the germline V gene are SEHNR and FQNEAQ (reference sequence). The CDR3 has 13 residues. The CDR3 DNA is TGTGCCAGCAGCCGAACAGGGGAACACGAGCAGTACTTC. Protein product: CASSRTGEHEQYF.

The chain recombines TRBV5-1 with TRBJ1-6, with a weak D call TRBD1 (5 bases). The CDR3 sequence is 12 residues long. With 4 bases removed from V and 15 bases from J, the gap between germline ends came to 14 bases. CDR1 SGHRS and CDR2 YFSETQ come from the germline V gene. CDR3 DNA: TGCGCCAGCAGCGATGAGGGGAACCACCTCCACTTT. Amino acid sequence: CASSDEGNHLHF.

This clonotype was seen only a few times. The J gene is TRBJ1-5, the V gene TRBV7-6; no firm D call. The CDR3 consists of 14 residues. CDR1 SGHVS and CDR2 FNYEAQ come from the germline V gene. V was clipped by 4 bases and J by 2 bases, with 9 bases between them. This chain's CDR3 is CASSSGSGNQPQHF. CDR3 nucleotides: TGTGCCAGCAGCTCGGGATCTGGCAATCAGCCCCAGCATTTT.